This T cell receptor (beta chain) was profiled in a study of a mutant IDH1 vaccine in newly diagnosed glioma. CDR1 is MNHEY, CDR2 SVGAGI, per germline. Germline trimming cut 0 bases from V and 7 bases from J; bases unmatched to any gene: 8. The CDR3 runs to 15 residues. TCRdb's table, derived via immunoSEQ multiplex PCR, lists solely in-frame clones and lacks some. The sample lists 40,000 to 55,000 clones, roughly 90% seen once, with under 2.5% in the top ten. This sample's time point: week 11, during vaccination. The content of each vaccine dose was 300 ug of mutant IDH1 20-mer peptide, and topical imiquimod accompanied it. The table lists this clone with a count of one. Its antigen remains unidentified.

The receptor's source is a man in his fifties with glioma. V and J are TRBV6-5 and TRBJ1-2; 7 nucleotides align to TRBD1. The sample here was PBMCs, taken from a glioma patient whose treatment included an IDH1 peptide vaccine. CDR3 sequence (DNA): TGTGCCAGCAGTTACTCGACACAGGGGCGGCGTGGCTACACCTTC. Protein product: CASSYSTQGRRGYTF.